This note documents a single T cell receptor beta chain sequence. The V end lost 1 base, the J end lost 2 bases, and 11 bases lay between the germline ends. This CDR3 spans 15 amino acids. The germline V gene has CDR1 SGHTA and CDR2 FQGNSA. This record comes from a study of T cell responses to AZD1222 COVID-19 vaccine. TCRdb keeps only in-frame clones here, not all; method: immunoSEQ multiplex PCR. The sample records more than 70,000 clones, around nine tenths being singletons. The clonotype comes from an adult in good health. J is TRBJ1-2 and V is TRBV7-2, with D possibly matching TRBD1 (6 bases). The starting material was peripheral blood, obtained on day 0 of AZD1222 vaccination. The CDR3 region is CASSLGQGWNYGYTF. As DNA, the CDR3 is TGTGCCAGCAGCTTAGGGCAGGGGTGGAACTATGGCTACACCTTC.